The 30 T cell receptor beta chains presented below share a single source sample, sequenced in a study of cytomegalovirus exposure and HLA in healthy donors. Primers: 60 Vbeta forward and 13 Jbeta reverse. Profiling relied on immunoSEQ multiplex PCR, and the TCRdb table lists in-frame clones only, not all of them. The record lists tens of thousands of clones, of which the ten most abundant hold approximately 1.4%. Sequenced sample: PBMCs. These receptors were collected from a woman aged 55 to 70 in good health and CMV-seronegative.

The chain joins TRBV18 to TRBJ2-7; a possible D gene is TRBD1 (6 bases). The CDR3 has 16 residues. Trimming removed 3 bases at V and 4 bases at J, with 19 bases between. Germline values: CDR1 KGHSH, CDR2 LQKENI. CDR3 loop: CASSPQSGDVGYEQYF. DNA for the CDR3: TGTGCCAGCTCACCCCAGTCAGGGGATGTAGGATACGAGCAGTACTTC. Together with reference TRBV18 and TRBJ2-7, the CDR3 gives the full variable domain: NAGVMQNPRHLVRRRGQEARLRCSPMKGHSHVYWYRQLPEEGLKFMVYLQKENIIDESGMPKERFSAEFPKEGPSILRIQQVVRGDSAAYFCASSPQSGDVGYEQYFGPGTRLTVT.

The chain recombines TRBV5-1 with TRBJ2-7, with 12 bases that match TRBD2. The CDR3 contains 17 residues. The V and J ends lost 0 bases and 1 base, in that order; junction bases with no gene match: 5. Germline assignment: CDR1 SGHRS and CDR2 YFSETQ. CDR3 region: CASSLATTSGGSYEQYF. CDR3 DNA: TGCGCCAGCAGCTTGGCCACGACTAGCGGGGGTTCCTACGAGCAGTACTTC.

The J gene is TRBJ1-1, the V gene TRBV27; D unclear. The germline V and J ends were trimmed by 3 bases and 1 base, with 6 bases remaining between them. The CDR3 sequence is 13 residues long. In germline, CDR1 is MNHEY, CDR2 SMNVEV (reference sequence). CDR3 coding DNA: TGTGCCAGCAGTTTTACGGGGAACACTGAAGCTTTCTTT. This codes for CASSFTGNTEAFF.

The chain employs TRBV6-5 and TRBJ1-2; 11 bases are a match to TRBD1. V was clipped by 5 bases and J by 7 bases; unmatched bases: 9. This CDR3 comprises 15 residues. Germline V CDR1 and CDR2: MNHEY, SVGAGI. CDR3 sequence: CASSPRTGGAGGYTF. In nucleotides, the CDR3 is TGTGCCAGCAGTCCTCGGACAGGGGGCGCGGGTGGCTACACCTTC.

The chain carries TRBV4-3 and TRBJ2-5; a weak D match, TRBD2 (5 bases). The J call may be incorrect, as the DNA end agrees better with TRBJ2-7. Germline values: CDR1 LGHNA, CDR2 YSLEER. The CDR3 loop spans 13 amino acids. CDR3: CASSQGGAYEQYF. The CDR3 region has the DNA TGCGCCAGCAGCCAAGGGGGAGCCTACGAGCAGTACTTC.

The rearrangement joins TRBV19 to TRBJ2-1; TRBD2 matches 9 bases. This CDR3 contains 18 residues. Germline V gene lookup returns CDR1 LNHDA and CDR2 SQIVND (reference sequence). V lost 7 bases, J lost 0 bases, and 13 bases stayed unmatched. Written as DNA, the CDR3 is TGTGCCAGTACGGGGAAACTAGCGGGCGCTAGCTCCTACAATGAGCAGTTCTTC. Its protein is CASTGKLAGASSYNEQFF.

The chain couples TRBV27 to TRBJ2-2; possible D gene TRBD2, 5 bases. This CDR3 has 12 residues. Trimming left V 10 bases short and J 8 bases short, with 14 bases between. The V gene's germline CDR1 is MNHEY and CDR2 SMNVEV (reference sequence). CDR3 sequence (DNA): TGTGCCACCGGCCGGCCGGGAGGGGAGCTGTTTTTT. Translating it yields CATGRPGGELFF.

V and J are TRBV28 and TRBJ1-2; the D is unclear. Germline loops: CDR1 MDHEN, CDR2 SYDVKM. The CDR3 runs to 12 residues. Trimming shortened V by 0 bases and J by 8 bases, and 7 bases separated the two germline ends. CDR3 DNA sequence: TGTGCCAGCAGTTTATGGGGGAGGGGCTACACCTTC. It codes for CASSLWGRGYTF.

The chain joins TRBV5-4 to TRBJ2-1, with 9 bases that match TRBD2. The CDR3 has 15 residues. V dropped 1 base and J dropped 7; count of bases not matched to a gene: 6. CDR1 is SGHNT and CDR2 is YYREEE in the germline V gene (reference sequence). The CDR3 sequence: CASSLRLAENNEQFF. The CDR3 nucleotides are TGTGCCAGCAGCTTGCGACTAGCGGAGAATAATGAGCAGTTCTTC. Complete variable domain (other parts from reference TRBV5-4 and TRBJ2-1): ETGVTQSPTHLIKTRGQQVTLRCSSQSGHNTVSWYQQALGQGPQFIFQYYREEENGRGNFPPRFSGLQFPNYSSELNVNALELDDSALYLCASSLRLAENNEQFFGPGTRLTVL.

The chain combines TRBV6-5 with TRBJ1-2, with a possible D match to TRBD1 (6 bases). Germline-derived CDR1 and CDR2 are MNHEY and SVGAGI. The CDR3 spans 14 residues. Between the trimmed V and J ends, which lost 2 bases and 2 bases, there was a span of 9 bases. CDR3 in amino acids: CASSYRGGNYGYTF. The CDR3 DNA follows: TGTGCCAGCAGTTACAGGGGGGGGAACTATGGCTACACCTTC.

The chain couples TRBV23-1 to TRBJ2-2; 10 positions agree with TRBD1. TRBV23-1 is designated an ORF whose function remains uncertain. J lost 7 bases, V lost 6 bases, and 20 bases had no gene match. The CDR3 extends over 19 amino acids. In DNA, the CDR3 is TGCGCCAGCAGCCCCCGGGGGAGACAGGGGGCTAGCTGTAACGGGGAGCTGTTTTTT. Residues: CASSPRGRQGASCNGELFF.

CDR3 loop: CASSADSFPRPMNGYTF. Here the CDR3 DNA reads TGTGCCAGCAGCGCGGACAGCTTCCCGCGACCAATGAACGGCTACACCTTC. The V gene is TRBV9, the J gene TRBJ1-2; a weak D match, TRBD1 (6 bases). Germline V gene data show CDR1 as SGDLS and CDR2 as YYNGEE. Trimming stripped 3 bases from V and 8 bases from J, with 26 bases between. CDR3 length: 17 amino acids.

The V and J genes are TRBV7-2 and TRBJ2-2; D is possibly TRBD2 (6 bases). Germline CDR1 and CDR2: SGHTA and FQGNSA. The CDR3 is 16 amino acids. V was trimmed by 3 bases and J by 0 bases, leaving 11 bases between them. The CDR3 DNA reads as TGTGCCAGCAGCTTTTCCAGCGGGCCGAACACCGGGGAGCTGTTTTTT. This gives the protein CASSFSSGPNTGELFF.

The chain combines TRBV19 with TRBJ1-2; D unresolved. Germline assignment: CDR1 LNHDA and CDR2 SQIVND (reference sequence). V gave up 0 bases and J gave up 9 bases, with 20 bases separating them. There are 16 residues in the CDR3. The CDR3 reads CASSIELSLPGESYTF. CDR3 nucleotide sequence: TGTGCCAGTAGTATAGAGTTGAGTCTGCCCGGAGAGAGCTACACCTTC.

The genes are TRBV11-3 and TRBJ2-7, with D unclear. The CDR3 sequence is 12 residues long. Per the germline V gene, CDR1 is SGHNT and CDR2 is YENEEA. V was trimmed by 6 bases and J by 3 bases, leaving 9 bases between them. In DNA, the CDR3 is TGTGCCAGCAGTAGAGTTGACTACGAGCAGTACTTC. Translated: CASSRVDYEQYF.

The CDR3 sequence is CASSPRDSIYGYTF. CDR3 bases: TGTGCCAGCAGCCCCAGGGACAGTATCTATGGCTACACCTTC. The V and J genes are TRBV7-8 and TRBJ1-2; 7 bases map to TRBD1. Germline CDR1 is SGHVS and CDR2 is FQNEAQ. CDR3 length equals 14 residues. With 5 bases clipped from V and 4 bases from J, the junction kept 7 bases outside the gene matches.

The CDR3 spells CASSRGKGPTETQYF. Here the CDR3 DNA reads TGTGCCAGCAGCCGGGGGAAGGGACCAACGGAGACCCAGTACTTC. The chain is built from TRBV5-8 and TRBJ2-5; a weak D match, TRBD2 (6 bases). Germline CDR1 reads SGHTS; CDR2 reads YDEGEE. With 4 bases removed from V and 5 bases from J, the gap between germline ends came to 18 bases. This CDR3 has 15 amino acids.

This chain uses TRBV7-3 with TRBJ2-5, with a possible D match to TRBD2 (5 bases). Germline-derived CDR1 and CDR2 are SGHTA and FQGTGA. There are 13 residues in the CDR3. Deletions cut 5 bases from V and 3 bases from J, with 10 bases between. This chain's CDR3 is CASSPTREETQYF. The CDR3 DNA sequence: TGTGCCAGCAGCCCTACTAGGGAAGAGACCCAGTACTTC.

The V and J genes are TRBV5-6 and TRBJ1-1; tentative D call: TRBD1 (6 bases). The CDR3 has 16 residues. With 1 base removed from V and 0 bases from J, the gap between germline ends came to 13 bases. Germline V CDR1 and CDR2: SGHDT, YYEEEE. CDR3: CASSLLQGPMNTEAFF. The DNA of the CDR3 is TGTGCCAGCAGCTTGTTACAGGGACCCATGAACACTGAAGCTTTCTTT.

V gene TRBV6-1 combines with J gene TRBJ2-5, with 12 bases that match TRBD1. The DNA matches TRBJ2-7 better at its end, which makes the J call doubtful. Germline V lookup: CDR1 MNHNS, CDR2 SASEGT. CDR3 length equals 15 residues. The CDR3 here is CASSEGTGGPYEQYF. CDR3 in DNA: TGTGCCAGCAGTGAGGGGACAGGGGGCCCCTACGAGCAGTACTTC.

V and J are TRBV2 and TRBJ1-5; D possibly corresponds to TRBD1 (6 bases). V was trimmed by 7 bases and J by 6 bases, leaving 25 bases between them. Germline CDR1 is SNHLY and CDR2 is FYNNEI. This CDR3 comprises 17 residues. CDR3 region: CASKETSLGAGFQPQHF. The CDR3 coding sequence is TGTGCCAGCAAAGAGACAAGTTTGGGGGCAGGGTTTCAGCCCCAGCATTTT.

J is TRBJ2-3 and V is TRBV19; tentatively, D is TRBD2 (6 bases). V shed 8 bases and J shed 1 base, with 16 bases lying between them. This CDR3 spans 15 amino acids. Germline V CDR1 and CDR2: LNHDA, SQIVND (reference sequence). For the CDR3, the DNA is TGTGCCAGTTTCGGGGGACGGTTTGGCACAGATACGCAGTATTTT. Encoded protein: CASFGGRFGTDTQYF.

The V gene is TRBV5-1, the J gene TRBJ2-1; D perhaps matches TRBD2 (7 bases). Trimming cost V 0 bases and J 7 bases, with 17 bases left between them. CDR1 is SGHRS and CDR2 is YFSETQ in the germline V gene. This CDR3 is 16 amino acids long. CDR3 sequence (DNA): TGCGCCAGCAGCTTGGTGACTAGCAGGGGTGGGAATGAGCAGTTCTTC. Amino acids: CASSLVTSRGGNEQFF. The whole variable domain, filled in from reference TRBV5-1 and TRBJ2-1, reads KAGVTQTPRYLIKTRGQQVTLSCSPISGHRSVSWYQQTPGQGLQFLFEYFSETQRNKGNFPGRFSGRQFSNSRSEMNVSTLELGDSALYLCASSLVTSRGGNEQFFGPGTRLTVL.

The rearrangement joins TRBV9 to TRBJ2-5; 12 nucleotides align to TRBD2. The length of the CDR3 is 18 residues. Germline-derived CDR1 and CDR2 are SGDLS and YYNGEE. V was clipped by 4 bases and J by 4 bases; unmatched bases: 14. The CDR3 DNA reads TGTGCCAGCAGCACCGGGACTAGCGGGTCGGCCTTTTCAGAGACCCAGTACTTC. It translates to CASSTGTSGSAFSETQYF.

DNA of the CDR3: TGTGCCAGCACCCCAGCGGGGGCTTCTGGAAACACCATATATTTT. Amino acids: CASTPAGASGNTIYF. The chain uses TRBV6-5 and TRBJ1-3, with a weak D call TRBD1 (6 bases). This CDR3 region has 15 residues. The V end was cut by 7 bases, the J end by 1 base, with 14 bases between. Looked up from germline, CDR1 is MNHEY and CDR2 is SVGAGI.

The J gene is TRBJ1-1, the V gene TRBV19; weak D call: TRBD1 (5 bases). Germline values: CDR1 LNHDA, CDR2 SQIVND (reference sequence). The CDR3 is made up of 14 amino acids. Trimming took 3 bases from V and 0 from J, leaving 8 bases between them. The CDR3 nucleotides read TGTGCCAGTAGTATCAAGACAGTGAACACTGAAGCTTTCTTT. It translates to CASSIKTVNTEAFF. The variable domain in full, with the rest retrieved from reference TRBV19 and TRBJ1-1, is DGGITQSPKYLFRKEGQNVTLSCEQNLNHDAMYWYRQDPGQGLRLIYYSQIVNDFQKGDIAEGYSVSREKKESFPLTVTSAQKNPTAFYLCASSIKTVNTEAFFGQGTRLTVV.

In DNA form, the CDR3 reads TGCGCCAGCAGTCAAAGGGGATTCTCTGGGGCCAACGTCCTGACTTTC. Amino acids: CASSQRGFSGANVLTF. The chain is built from TRBV23-1 and TRBJ2-6; weak D call: TRBD1 (5 bases). TRBV23-1 is an open reading frame whose function is uncertain. The CDR3 has 16 amino acids. V was shortened by 2 bases and J by 0 bases, with 8 bases between the two germline ends.

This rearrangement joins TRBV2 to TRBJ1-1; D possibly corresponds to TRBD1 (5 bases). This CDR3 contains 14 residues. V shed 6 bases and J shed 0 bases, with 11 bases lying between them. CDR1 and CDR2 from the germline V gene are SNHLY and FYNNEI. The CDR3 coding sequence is TGTGCCAGCAGCCAGGGACTTATGAACACTGAAGCTTTCTTT. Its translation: CASSQGLMNTEAFF.

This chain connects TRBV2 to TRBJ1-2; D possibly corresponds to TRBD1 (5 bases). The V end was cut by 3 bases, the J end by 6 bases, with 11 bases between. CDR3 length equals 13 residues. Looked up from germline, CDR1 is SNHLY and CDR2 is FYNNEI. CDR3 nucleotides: TGTGCCAGCAGTGACCCCAGGGCAGATGGCTACACCTTC. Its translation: CASSDPRADGYTF.

This CDR3 is CASSFMTGGGTGELFF. The CDR3 bases are TGTGCCAGCAGTTTTATGACGGGAGGGGGAACCGGGGAGCTGTTTTTT. The V and J genes are TRBV28 and TRBJ2-2, with 8 bases matching TRBD2. CDR1 and CDR2 from the germline V gene are MDHEN and SYDVKM. This CDR3 spans 16 amino acids. Losses at the gene ends were 3 bases for V and 5 bases for J; bases not matched to a gene: 8.